Following are 21 T cell receptor beta chains from one sample sequenced in a study of T cell repertoires in cytomegalovirus infection (dated by TCRdb to about 2019). The data were produced on an Illumina HiSeq 1500. TCRdb cleaned the public reads at Q25 with fastp, built clones with MiXCR and kept in-frame beta chains. Records with the same CDR3 protein are collapsed into one entry carrying the most frequent genes and DNA. In this sample the table shows roughly 120,000 distinct CDR3 sequences, roughly a tenth of which occur a single time. About 32% of the sample goes to the ten largest clones. Which antigens these TCRs recognize remains unknown. The sample taken for sequencing was PBMCs, sequenced either directly or after in vitro stimulation (not recorded which). All receptors come from a human donor in good health (CMV status not recorded). Some clones in this sample may be carry-over from other donors' samples.

This clonotype was seen repeatedly, ten times or more. V is TRBV19 and J is TRBJ2-3; D remains ambiguous. This CDR3 region has 14 residues. The V end lost 3 bases, the J end lost 0 bases, and 7 bases lay between the germline ends. CDR1 is LNHDA, CDR2 SQIVND, per germline (reference sequence). Here the CDR3 DNA reads TGTGCCAGTAGTATCGGTGAGAGCACAGATACGCAGTATTTT. Translation gives CASSIGESTDTQYF.

The CDR3 spells CASSLVAGGRQPQHF. Here the CDR3 DNA reads TGTGCCAGCAGCTTAGTTGCAGGGGGCAGGCAGCCCCAGCATTTT. The chain recombines TRBV11-2 with TRBJ1-5; 8 bases are shared with TRBD1. The germline V gene encodes CDR1 SGHAT and CDR2 FQNNGV. With V trimmed by 1 base and J by 7 bases, 6 bases remained unmatched. The CDR3 is made up of 15 amino acids.

The genes are TRBV2 and TRBJ2-1; D unclear. V was trimmed by 2 bases and J by 5 bases, leaving 7 bases between them. The V gene's germline CDR1 is SNHLY and CDR2 FYNNEI. This CDR3 is built from 13 residues. CDR3 loop: CASSEMRHNEQFF. The CDR3 DNA sequence: TGTGCCAGCAGTGAAATGCGACACAATGAGCAGTTCTTC. Full variable domain (remainder filled in from reference TRBV2 and TRBJ2-1): EPEVTQTPSHQVTQMGQEVILRCVPISNHLYFYWYRQILGQKVEFLVSFYNNEISEKSEIFDDQFSVERPDGSNFTLKIRSTKLEDSAMYFCASSEMRHNEQFFGPGTRLTVL.

This clonotype was observed at least ten times. The CDR3 sequence: CATIRESHWSGANEQFF. Here the CDR3 DNA reads TGTGCCACAATCCGGGAATCCCATTGGTCCGGAGCCAATGAGCAGTTCTTC. This sequence joins TRBV7-9 and TRBJ2-1; TRBD2 is a possible D gene (5 bases). The CDR3 runs to 17 residues. CDR1 is SEHNR, CDR2 FQNEAQ, per germline (reference sequence). V was clipped by 10 bases and J by 6 bases, with 28 bases between them.

This clonotype has more than one count but fewer than ten. This chain uses TRBV6-1 with TRBJ1-2; the D gene is possibly TRBD1 (6 bases). Germline values: CDR1 MNHNS, CDR2 SASEGT. V was pared by 6 bases and J by 4 bases, with 12 bases between. This CDR3 is built from 13 residues. The CDR3, as DNA: TGTGCCAGCAGACAAACAGGGACCTATGGCTACACCTTC. Protein sequence: CASRQTGTYGYTF.

In its sample, this clonotype was seen a few times. The chain employs TRBV9 and TRBJ2-5; 11 bases map to TRBD2. Germline loops: CDR1 SGDLS, CDR2 YYNGEE. CDR3 size: 15 residues. V shed 4 bases and J 0 bases; nucleotides not matched to a gene: 2. The CDR3 reads CASSRGLADQETQYF. In nucleotides, the CDR3 is TGTGCCAGCAGCAGGGGACTAGCGGACCAAGAGACCCAGTACTTC.

V usage is TRBV2 and J usage is TRBJ1-4, with D unclear. The CDR3 length is 11 residues. From germline, CDR1 is SNHLY and CDR2 FYNNEI. V shed 3 bases and J shed 11 bases, with 7 bases lying between them. CDR3 in amino acids: CASSEVNKLFF. CDR3 in DNA: TGTGCCAGCAGTGAGGTGAATAAACTGTTTTTT.

In this sample, this clonotype turned up many times. This chain uses TRBV7-8 with TRBJ2-7; no firm D call. V was cut by 4 bases and J by 6 bases, with 16 bases left in between. CDR1 and CDR2 from the germline V gene are SGHVS and FQNEAQ. The CDR3 spans 14 residues. The CDR3: CASSSELPSGEQYF. In DNA, the CDR3 is TGTGCCAGCAGCTCGGAACTACCATCCGGCGAGCAGTACTTC.

A single count supports this clonotype. The rearrangement links TRBV6-6 to TRBJ2-5; D gene uncertain. Trimming removed 7 bases at V and 4 bases at J, with 13 bases between. Germline lookup yields CDR1 MNHNY and CDR2 SVGAGI (reference sequence). The length of the CDR3 is 13 residues. The CDR3 is CASTPRPGETQYF. The CDR3, as DNA: TGTGCCAGCACCCCCCGACCCGGAGAGACCCAGTACTTC.

J is TRBJ1-2 and V is TRBV27; TRBD1 agrees at 9 bases. Germline CDR1 reads MNHEY; CDR2 reads SMNVEV (reference sequence). This CDR3 spans 15 amino acids. The V and J ends lost 0 bases and 5 bases, in that order; junction bases with no gene match: 4. This CDR3 reads CASSLSTGGSYGYTF. DNA of the CDR3: TGTGCCAGCAGTTTATCAACAGGGGGCTCTTATGGCTACACCTTC.

This clonotype came up a few times. The J gene is TRBJ2-7, the V gene TRBV7-9, with TRBD1 matching 7 bases. The CDR3 sequence is 16 residues long. Germline V lookup: CDR1 SEHNR, CDR2 FQNEAQ (reference sequence). V gave up 0 bases and J gave up 2 bases; unmatched junction bases: 7. Here the CDR3 DNA reads TGTGCCAGCAGCTTAGCGATTAGGACAGGACCCTACGAGCAGTACTTC. Amino acid sequence: CASSLAIRTGPYEQYF.

The CDR3 is CASRNAGREWAKNIQYF. In nucleotides, the CDR3 is TGTGCCAGCAGGAATGCGGGGAGGGAGTGGGCCAAAAACATTCAGTACTTC. This chain connects TRBV11-2 to TRBJ2-4; 7 bases line up with TRBD2. V lost 6 bases, J lost 1 base, and 12 bases stayed unmatched. The germline V gene encodes CDR1 SGHAT and CDR2 FQNNGV. This CDR3 is 17 amino acids long.

The table lists this clonotype with many counts. The chain carries TRBV7-9 and TRBJ1-5; D remains ambiguous. This CDR3 spans 13 amino acids. V lost 0 bases to trimming and J lost 4 bases, with 4 bases between them. The germline V gene has CDR1 SEHNR and CDR2 FQNEAQ (reference sequence). The CDR3 is CASSLAENQPQHF. The CDR3 DNA follows: TGTGCCAGCAGCTTAGCGGAGAATCAGCCCCAGCATTTT.

This clonotype was seen many times. The DNA of the CDR3 is TGTGCCAGCAGGGGACAGATCATGAACACTGAAGCTTTCTTT. Translated, it gives CASRGQIMNTEAFF. This sequence joins TRBV12-3 or TRBV12-4 and TRBJ1-1, with 7 bases matching TRBD1. The CDR3 totals 14 residues. V trimming: 6 bases; J trimming: 0 bases; junction bases outside the gene matches: 4.

The chain carries TRBV2 and TRBJ2-1, with D possibly being TRBD2 (5 bases). Germline V lookup: CDR1 SNHLY, CDR2 FYNNEI. CDR3 size: 14 residues. Trimming left V 6 bases short and J 7 bases short, with 16 bases between. The CDR3 region is CASSLHRTVNEQFF. CDR3 DNA: TGTGCCAGCAGCCTACACCGGACTGTGAATGAGCAGTTCTTC.

This sequence joins TRBV28 and TRBJ1-1; D perhaps matches TRBD1 (5 bases). The CDR3 loop spans 12 amino acids. Per germline, CDR1 MDHEN and CDR2 SYDVKM. Trimming shortened V by 6 bases and J by 11 bases, and 16 bases separated the two germline ends. The CDR3 protein is CASRPTVKNAFF. CDR3 in DNA: TGTGCCAGCAGGCCGACAGTGAAGAATGCTTTCTTT.

The table lists this clonotype with many counts. The chain couples TRBV6-5 to TRBJ2-4, with TRBD1 identical over 10 bases. Germline V gives CDR1 MNHEY, CDR2 SVGAGI. The CDR3 loop spans 14 amino acids. J was trimmed by 8 bases and V by 4 bases; bases with no gene match: 5. The CDR3 nucleotides are TGTGCCAGCAGTTTGACAGGGGGCACTGACATTCAGTACTTC. Amino acid sequence: CASSLTGGTDIQYF.

The sample holds many counts of this clonotype. This chain connects TRBV24-1 to TRBJ2-2, with a tentative D call TRBD1 (6 bases). V was shortened by 4 bases and J by 6 bases, with 20 bases between the two germline ends. The CDR3 sequence is 17 residues long. Germline V CDR1 and CDR2: KGHDR, SFDVKD. CDR3 coding DNA: TGTGCCACCAGTGACTACCCACAGGGAGAAGTTTCCGGGGAGCTGTTTTTT. Its protein is CATSDYPQGEVSGELFF.

This chain connects TRBV27 to TRBJ2-1, with D unresolved. The CDR3 is 14 residues long. The V and J ends lost 5 bases and 0 bases respectively, with 8 bases between them. Germline assignment: CDR1 MNHEY and CDR2 SMNVEV (reference sequence). In DNA form, the CDR3 reads TGTGCCAGCAGTCCGGTAAGCTCCTACAATGAGCAGTTCTTC. Protein product: CASSPVSSYNEQFF.

This clonotype showed up just a few times. The V and J genes are TRBV7-9 and TRBJ2-1; unclear D gene. Germline CDR1 reads SEHNR; CDR2 reads FQNEAQ (reference sequence). Trimming took off 2 bases at V and 10 bases at J, with 9 bases between the two ends. The CDR3 spans 12 residues. In DNA, the CDR3 is TGTGCCAGCAGCTTAAGTGGCGGAGAGCAGTTCTTC. The encoded protein is CASSLSGGEQFF.

This clonotype was counted only a few times. The chain joins TRBV29-1 to TRBJ1-1, with TRBD1 as a possible D gene (6 bases). The CDR3 runs 13 residues. Germline-derived CDR1 and CDR2 are SQVTM and ANQGSEA. CDR3 protein: CSGGRRVGTEAFF. DNA for the CDR3: TGCAGTGGGGGCAGAAGGGTAGGAACTGAAGCTTTCTTT.